This TCR beta chain was captured in a study of identical twins. CDR3 size: 14 residues. The germline V gene has CDR1 MDHEN and CDR2 SYDVKM. Trimming cost V 7 bases and J 5 bases, with 15 bases left between them. General study findings and limits: Without tracking the same donors, conclusions rested on cross-sectional statistical analysis. Weaker excess sharing between twins was seen in beta out-of-frame sequences.

Unique molecular identifiers were present on cDNA, and template switching added a universal primer site. TCRdb re-called the 5' RACE reads with MiXCR, one entry per CDR3 protein. The sample has some 1,600,000 distinct CDR3 sequences; less than 35% are singletons. A remark on this clonotype: Its antigen is currently unknown.

The receptor's source is a newborn girl in good health. The sequenced sample was cord blood. The J gene is TRBJ2-1, the V gene TRBV28, with unresolved D. Here the CDR3 DNA reads TGTGCCAGCAACAATCCGGGTTCCCACAATGAGCAGTTCTTC. It yields the protein CASNNPGSHNEQFF. The full variable domain, in which reference TRBV28 and TRBJ2-1 provide the parts outside the CDR3, is DVKVTQSSRYLVKRTGEKVFLECVQDMDHENMFWYRQDPGLGLRLIYFSYDVKMKEKGDIPEGYSVSREKKERFSLILESASTNQTSMYLCASNNPGSHNEQFFGPGTRLTVL.